This T cell receptor (beta chain) is drawn from a study of shared clonotypes between healthy human individuals. Assay: immunoSEQ multiplex PCR; the TCRdb copy retains only in-frame clones and omits some. Among 2,500,000 or so clones listed, around 90% were seen once. With regard to this clone: Its antigen is not known.

Study-level points and caveats: A handful of donors showed sharing of approximately 5% of naive CD4 clonotypes. Relative to memory subsets, naive subsets generally showed larger estimated richness.

This CDR3 is 15 amino acids long. CDR1 and CDR2 from the germline V gene are MNHEY and SMNVEV (reference sequence). Trimming left V 0 bases short and J 0 bases short, with 7 bases between. The sequence derives from a man aged 18 to 30 in good health. The material sequenced was naive CD4+ T cells sorted from blood. Subset noted: CD45RA+ positively selected. This chain uses TRBV27 with TRBJ2-3; D not certain. CDR3 coding DNA: TGTGCCAGCAGTTTATCTTCAGCTAGCACAGATACGCAGTATTTT. Its translation is CASSLSSASTDTQYF.